This TCR beta chain came from a study of cytomegalovirus exposure and HLA in healthy donors (dated by TCRdb to 2016 to 2017). Regarding the complete study: According to an earlier analysis of 450 to 650 of the donors, some 180 million T cells yielded 100 million or so unique TCR beta sequences and 276 Gb of sequence data. All discovery cohort repertoires had been generated using a single sequencing platform. HLA typing included class I and class II loci at four-digit resolution. In a later genetic analysis, genome-wide SNP genotypes for about 65% of the roughly 700 donors were used, and that subset was treated as a discovery cohort. To decide whether each TCR beta V gene segment behaved as functional or pseudogenic, an earlier analysis of several hundred of the donors relied on high-throughput TCR beta sequencing. Among 300 to 500 genotyped donors of the cohort, an average of approximately 200,000 unique TCR beta nucleotide sequences was sequenced per donor, of which about 19% were non-productive. The later analysis used no new phenotypic data to find candidate immune exposures, relying instead on TCR beta sequences and their occurrence across donors. High-throughput TCR immunosequencing, statistical association of individual TCRs with disease status, and machine learning were combined to predict cytomegalovirus infection status. An early release that covered roughly 600 HLA-typed donors contained about 290 gigabases of sequencing data and approximately 85 million unique TCR sequences. The study was designed to test whether signatures of past pathogen exposure could be identified by cataloging public T cell receptors. Alongside the repertoire data, information on donor age, sex, ethnicity and CMV serostatus was compiled. The number of typed donors differed by locus: about 629-640 for A, B, C, DRB1 and DQB1; some 540 for DQA1; roughly 600 for DPA1; and around 490 for DPB1. Using immunosequencing, the study profiled T cell repertoires from approximately 700 subjects and related those repertoires to cytomegalovirus serostatus. To study patterns of TCR occurrence, a later analysis re-analyzed previously published TCR beta repertoires from 500 to 850 donors and added high-resolution HLA genotyping. Of the 350 to 450 genotyped donors, 75% to 85% were placed in the genetic ancestry cluster associated with self-reported Caucasian donors. A separate validation cohort of roughly 110 different subjects was used in addition to the roughly 700-subject first cohort. A handful of DR-DQ haplotypes were treated as single units for association and clustering because of strong linkage in the cohort.

In total, over 600 healthy bone marrow donors made up the cohort. All cohort members were sampled while nominally healthy, although unrecorded immune exposures were likely present. The donor tested CMV seronegative and was one of the 352 seronegative cohort members. Every donor gave a peripheral blood sample, and the peripheral blood mononuclear cells from that sample were used for TCR beta sequencing. Genomic DNA was extracted from the blood cell samples with the Qiagen DNeasy Blood Extraction Kit. Reading from cysteine to phenylalanine, the CDR3 counts 15 amino acids. Here the CDR3 DNA is all that survives: 45 bases in frame from base 1. In the germline V gene, CDR1 corresponds to MNHEY and CDR2 to SVGAGI. Trimming costs V 0 bases and J 5 bases, and their ends lie 13 bases apart. The library was generated by the immunoSEQ multiplex PCR assay. A mixture of 60 forward primers for TCR Vbeta segments and 13 reverse primers for TCR Jbeta segments was used in the multiplex PCR. A multiplex PCR assay on genomic DNA amplified the CDR3 region of rearranged TCR beta genes. Amplified TCR beta libraries were sequenced as 87-base-pair reads on the Illumina HiSeq System. In the paper's pipeline: A later analysis tallied around 80 million unique TCR beta chains across the 666 repertoires, and approximately 12 million of those chains were shared by two or more donors. Raw reads were error-corrected and collapsed into unique sequences with a nearest-neighbor algorithm that merged closely related sequences to remove PCR and sequencing errors. To assign V, D and J gene segments, CDR3 sequences were aligned to IMGT reference sequences. For a sequence to be retained, a match of at least six nucleotides was required to both a V gene segment and a J gene segment. Rearrangements were classified as productive when the CDR3 lacked stop codons and remained in frame with V and J, and all other rearrangements were classified as non-productive. CDR3 was defined according to IMGT convention as the region running from the second conserved V-encoded cysteine to the conserved J-encoded phenylalanine. Sequences without an unambiguous match to a single V gene segment were excluded from the earlier analysis of about 600 of the donors. In an earlier analysis of about 590 of the donors, a V segment was called functional when productive rearrangements were above 56.7%, and segregating when the standard deviation between donors exceeded 5%. A statistical classification framework was built for diagnosing cytomegalovirus status from the catalog of TCR beta chain sequences. A later analysis assigned V and J genes by comparing TCR nucleotide sequences with IMGT/GENE-DB human TR gene sequences. A later analysis assigned CDR3 sequences and most-parsimonious VDJ recombination scenarios with the TCRdist pipeline. In a later analysis, each TCR beta chain was defined by its CDR3 amino acid sequence together with its V-gene family, and reads lacking a unique V-gene family were excluded. A later analysis removed several hundred highly shared, low-generation-probability nucleotide sequences to deal with suspected cross-contamination and a sequencing artifact. In a later analysis, a clonal expansion index for each public chain was calculated from normalized within-repertoire ranks of inferred template counts. Generation probabilities in a later analysis came from a VDJ recombination model fitted to out-of-frame rearrangements, and those results were checked against IGoR. In a later analysis, TCR-TCR, TCR-HLA and TCR-CMV co-occurrence was scored with hypergeometric tests, and a repertoire-size bias correction was applied to TCR pairs. False discovery rates were estimated in a later analysis by permuting HLA or CMV assignments 20 times. A later analysis grouped co-occurring TCRs with DBSCAN, adding TCRdist sequence similarity when clustering within HLA-allele-positive subsets. Co-occurrence clustering excluded repertoires with fewer than 30,000 or more than 120,000 public chains, plus five with anomalous nucleotide sharing. TCRdb limited this immuneACCESS table to in-frame rearrangements with V and J called. A share of clones is missing; checked studies link under half to unresolved V genes, and the rest is unexplained. V, J and clone size are those of that table, while D and trimming were read from the DNA. The sample data list around 120,000 clones, and roughly 78% of these were observed just once. Of the sample, around 3.3% falls within the top ten clones.

As for this clone: This receptor's antigen is unknown. Base quality data are lacking; no much larger clone is found one base away.

Results the study describes overall, beyond this receptor: In a later genetic analysis, a missense DCLRE1C variant was associated with V-gene and J-gene trimming of TCR beta chains, and the association was replicated in an independent cohort. Linkage disequilibrium might explain the correlated functional status among segregating V segments, but an unknown experimental factor could not be excluded. In an earlier analysis of 450 to 750 of the donors, most TCR beta V segments appeared in productive rearrangements about 87% or about 30% of the time, broadly matching IMGT annotations. Several of the top co-occurrence clusters appeared to be linked to parvovirus B19, influenza, CMV and Epstein-Barr virus, according to a later analysis. HLA typing was unavailable for some donors at each locus, so association tests used only the typed subset. The presence/absence analyses assumed that sequencing depth was roughly uniform across donors, and that assumption may not be true. According to a later analysis, TCR association rates differed among HLA loci, with DRB1 alleles showing the most associated TCRs and HLA-C alleles showing the fewest. In a later analysis, HLA-associated TCR beta chains were found to be more clonally expanded and to have lower generation probabilities than equally common non-associated chains. The classifier was reported to diagnose cytomegalovirus status with high specificity and sensitivity in both the original and validation cohorts. Only TCR beta chains were sequenced in this cohort, and the absence of alpha or paired-chain data limited detectable features. It was suggested by the authors that the approach could potentially be generalized to other disease states and immunological phenotypes. A cluster of highly shared sequence variants was judged likely to represent a technical artifact of the sequencing pipeline. Immune exposure information for the cohort was limited to CMV serostatus. Some IMGT-functional V segments, including TRBV6-2 and TRBV6-3, could not be distinguished by the 87-base-pair reads and were therefore excluded. Most TCR sequences were seen in very few donors, while some public TCRs were found in many individuals. In vitro tests confirmed that three of the cytomegalovirus-associated TCR beta chains recognize cytomegalovirus antigens. Most CMV-associated TCR beta chains appeared to be HLA-restricted in a later analysis, and the HLA associations seemed to be driven largely by CMV exposure. Around 16 rarely observed V segments, including chromosome 9 orphons, were excluded from the earlier analysis of approximately 500 of the donors because counts were too low. The study listed 150 to 200 TCR beta chains as associated with cytomegalovirus. At a false discovery rate of 0.05, a later analysis linked about 16,000 TCR beta sequences to specific HLA alleles. In a later genetic analysis, fewer N-insertions in productive TCRs were reported among donors in an Asian-associated ancestry cluster than the roughly 640-donor mean. Strong co-occurrence of HLA alleles, especially DR and DQ, made assigning TCR associations to individual alleles difficult. A further reported finding was that TCR beta sequences accurately predicted the HLA-A and HLA-B alleles for most subjects in the first cohort.

The clonotype originates from a male donor in good health and CMV-seronegative. Recombination connected TRBV6-5 to TRBJ2-5; the D gene cannot be named for sure. Sequenced input: PBMCs. The CDR3 has the sequence CASSYSYLLRETQYF. The DNA is TGTGCCAGCAGTTACTCGTATTTGCTCCGGGAGACCCAGTACTTC.